The 30 T cell receptor beta chains reported below all come from one sample, sequenced in a study of T cell repertoires in cytomegalovirus infection. Which antigens these TCRs recognize remains unknown. A single record per CDR3 protein comes from TCRdb applying MiXCR to the reads. There are roughly 990,000 distinct CDR3 sequences in the sample; less than 35% occur only once, and over 12% lies in the top ten. Sequenced here: cultured CD8+ T cells from PBMCs, sampled from culture after CMV antigen stimulation. The origin of the receptors is a human donor in good health (CMV status not recorded). Some clones in this sample may be carry-over from other donors' samples.

This clonotype was picked up a small number of times. The CDR3 coding sequence is TGCGCCAGCAGCCAAGACGGAGGGGGGCTTCATCAGCCCCAGCATTTT. Its protein is CASSQDGGGLHQPQHF. The genes are TRBV4-1 and TRBJ1-5; D might be TRBD1 (6 bases). Germline CDR1 and CDR2: MGHRA and YSYEKL. Trimming stripped 0 bases from V and 5 bases from J, with 14 bases between. There are 16 residues in the CDR3.

The chain joins TRBV6-2 or TRBV6-3 to TRBJ2-7; D might be TRBD2 (7 bases). This CDR3 has 12 residues. The germline V gene has CDR1 MNHEY and CDR2 SVGEGT. With 6 bases removed from V and 12 bases from J, the gap between germline ends came to 18 bases. The CDR3 reads CASSREGTLLYV. Written as DNA, the CDR3 is TGTGCCAGCAGCAGGGAGGGGACACTACTGTACGTC.

This clonotype was counted at least ten times. The DNA for the CDR3 is TGTGCCAGCAAGGGGCGGCCGGCTGAGCAGTTCTTC. Protein: CASKGRPAEQFF. J is TRBJ2-1 and V is TRBV12-3 or TRBV12-4, with a weak D call TRBD1 (5 bases). CDR3 length: 12 amino acids. V lost 7 bases and J lost 9, with 13 bases in between.

There are a few counts of this clonotype. One end of the junction varies from germline; a read error may be responsible. The chain has TRBV27 and TRBJ2-2; D not certain. This CDR3 is 15 amino acids long. Germline V gene data show CDR1 as MNHEY and CDR2 as SMNVEV (reference sequence). The CDR3 sequence: CASSLSVYFAGELFF. The CDR3 DNA follows: TGTGCCAGCAGTTTATCGGTCTACTTCGCCGGTGAGCTGTTTTTT.

This clonotype was found a few times. The chain recombines TRBV6-6 with TRBJ2-3, with D uncertain. Germline loops: CDR1 MNHNY, CDR2 SVGAGI (reference sequence). V shed 0 bases and J shed 7 bases, with 2 bases lying between them. The CDR3 sequence is 11 residues long. CDR3 sequence reads: CASSYSHTQYF. In nucleotides, the CDR3 is TGTGCCAGCAGTTACTCGCATACGCAGTATTTT.

This clonotype was found many times. The rearrangement uses TRBV7-8 and TRBJ1-1, with TRBD1 identical over 7 bases. This CDR3 is built from 14 residues. Germline V CDR1 and CDR2: SGHVS, FQNEAQ. V shed 4 bases and J 1 base; nucleotides not matched to a gene: 3. CDR3 nucleotide sequence: TGTGCCAGCAGCTCGGGACAGCCGAACACTGAAGCTTTCTTT. This translates into CASSSGQPNTEAFF. Supplemented by reference TRBV7-8 and TRBJ1-1, the full variable domain reads GAGVSQSPRYKVAKRGQDVALRCDPISGHVSLFWYQQALGQGPEFLTYFQNEAQLDKSGLPSDRFFAERPEGSVSTLKIQRTQQEDSAVYLCASSSGQPNTEAFFGQGTRLTVV.

The V call is TRBV12-3 or TRBV12-4, the J call TRBJ1-4; 8 bases are shared with TRBD1. The CDR3 contains 16 residues. The junction had 8 bases not matched to a gene; V was cut back by 5 bases and J by 3 bases. DNA of the CDR3: TGTGCCAGCAGTCGACACCAGGGGGCGCCTAATGAAAAACTGTTTTTT. Amino acid sequence: CASSRHQGAPNEKLFF.

This clonotype was picked up a small number of times. The rearrangement uses TRBV6-6 and TRBJ2-2; D not certain. The length of the CDR3 is 14 residues. Germline CDR1 MNHNY, CDR2 SVGAGI (reference sequence). V lost 2 bases, J lost 0 bases, and 4 bases lay in between. Here the CDR3 DNA reads TGTGCCAGCAGTTACGTTTCGAACACCGGGGAGCTGTTTTTT. Residues: CASSYVSNTGELFF.

This clonotype was found a few times. This chain connects TRBV7-9 to TRBJ1-2; D may be TRBD1 (6 bases). The length of the CDR3 is 15 residues. In germline, CDR1 is SEHNR, CDR2 FQNEAQ (reference sequence). The ends were cut back, 6 bases at V and 4 bases at J, with 18 bases in the middle. The CDR3 reads CASRKEGGRSYGYTF. CDR3 DNA: TGTGCCAGCAGAAAAGAGGGGGGAAGGTCCTATGGCTACACCTTC.

Many counts were recorded for this clonotype. The chain recombines TRBV7-8 with TRBJ2-7; D is uncertain. V dropped 4 bases and J dropped 7 bases, with 20 bases sitting between them. There are 15 residues in the CDR3. From germline, CDR1 is SGHVS and CDR2 FQNEAQ. The CDR3 nucleotides are TGTGCCAGCAGCTATAGGACGGATGCTCATGAGGAGCAGTACTTC. This gives the protein CASSYRTDAHEEQYF.

This clonotype was counted a few times. V usage is TRBV6-5 and J usage is TRBJ2-3; 8 bases fit TRBD1. Trimming removed 8 bases from V and 5 bases from J; junction bases left unmatched: 6. CDR3 length equals 13 residues. Germline lookup yields CDR1 MNHEY and CDR2 SVGAGI. The CDR3 loop is CASGGQAKDTQYF. CDR3 DNA: TGTGCCAGCGGGGGACAGGCGAAAGATACGCAGTATTTT.

The rearrangement joins TRBV19 to TRBJ2-1; 10 bases agree with TRBD2. The CDR3 sequence is 16 residues long. Looked up from germline, CDR1 is LNHDA and CDR2 is SQIVND (reference sequence). V dropped 6 bases and J dropped 7; count of bases not matched to a gene: 12. The chain's CDR3 is CASSLSDSGGTNEQFF. The CDR3 DNA reads as TGTGCCAGTAGCCTATCAGATAGCGGGGGGACGAATGAGCAGTTCTTC. Looking up the rest from reference TRBV19 and TRBJ2-1 gives the full variable domain: DGGITQSPKYLFRKEGQNVTLSCEQNLNHDAMYWYRQDPGQGLRLIYYSQIVNDFQKGDIAEGYSVSREKKESFPLTVTSAQKNPTAFYLCASSLSDSGGTNEQFFGPGTRLTVL.

This clonotype occurred a few times. This chain joins TRBV10-3 and TRBJ1-1; the D is unclear. Trimming shortened V by 2 bases and J by 4 bases, and 14 bases separated the two germline ends. The germline V gene has CDR1 ENHRY and CDR2 SYGVKD. The CDR3 is 15 residues long. This CDR3 is CAISEASEEVTEAFF. The DNA for the CDR3 is TGTGCCATCAGTGAGGCGTCGGAGGAGGTCACTGAAGCTTTCTTT.

This clonotype was counted a few times. V and J are TRBV10-3 and TRBJ2-3, with 10 positions matching TRBD2. Germline V gives CDR1 ENHRY, CDR2 SYGVKD. There are 19 residues in the CDR3. J was trimmed by 4 bases and V by 0 bases; bases with no gene match: 13. In DNA, the CDR3 is TGTGCCATCAGTGAGTCCCCTTTCACTAGCGGGGATGGGGCAGATACGCAGTATTTT. Protein product: CAISESPFTSGDGADTQYF.

The J gene is TRBJ2-3, the V gene TRBV13; 8 bases align to TRBD1. Germline V gene data show CDR1 as PRHDT and CDR2 as FYEKMQ (reference sequence). V was clipped by 5 bases and J by 3 bases; unmatched bases: 7. The CDR3 has 15 amino acids. CDR3 amino acids: CASSGQGEGTDTQYF. The CDR3 DNA reads as TGTGCCAGCAGCGGACAGGGTGAAGGTACAGATACGCAGTATTTT.

The rearrangement links TRBV5-5 to TRBJ2-1; a possible D gene is TRBD1 (5 bases). V lost 4 bases to trimming and J lost 7 bases, with 18 bases between them. CDR1 and CDR2 from the germline V gene are SGHKS and YYEKEE (reference sequence). CDR3 size: 15 residues. The CDR3 region is CASSQGWGKANEQFF. As DNA, the CDR3 is TGTGCCAGCAGCCAAGGGTGGGGCAAAGCGAATGAGCAGTTCTTC.

For this clonotype: The conserved closing phenylalanine or tryptophan is absent in this CDR3, likely reflecting a read error. It is unclear where the CDR3 begins or ends on the DNA, so no DNA is shown, and the CDR3 is as TCRdb lists it. The chain is built from TRBV7-9 and TRBJ1-1. The CDR3 has 9 residues if both end residues are counted. CDR1 and CDR2 (germline): SEHNR, FQNEAQ (reference sequence). CDR3 region: CTSSSSLTD.

This clonotype came up many times. The CDR3 region is CASRGLYGTSGANVLTF. CDR3 DNA sequence: TGTGCCAGCAGAGGCTTATACGGTACCTCTGGGGCCAACGTCCTGACTTTC. This sequence joins TRBV12-3 or TRBV12-4 and TRBJ2-6; D not certain. The CDR3 length is 17 residues. V lost 6 bases and J lost 0, with 15 bases in between.

This clonotype was counted only a few times. V is TRBV7-9 and J is TRBJ2-1, with TRBD2 identical over 13 bases. V trimming: 8 bases; J trimming: 8 bases; junction bases outside the gene matches: 9. Looked up from germline, CDR1 is SEHNR and CDR2 is FQNEAQ (reference sequence). CDR3 length: 15 residues. CDR3 residues: CASGRLAGGLDEQFF. The CDR3 coding sequence is TGTGCCAGCGGGCGACTAGCGGGGGGTCTAGATGAGCAGTTCTTC.

The chain couples TRBV20-1 to TRBJ2-7, with D perhaps TRBD1 (7 bases). CDR1 is DFQATT, CDR2 SNEGSKA, per germline (reference sequence). The V gene lost 0 bases and the J gene lost 4 bases, with 19 bases spanning the gap. This CDR3 has 16 residues. The CDR3 loop reads CSARDRAGTVRYEQYF. CDR3 nucleotide sequence: TGCAGTGCTAGAGATCGGGCGGGGACAGTAAGATACGAGCAGTACTTC.

This clonotype was observed a few times. J is TRBJ1-1 and V is TRBV7-6; D uncertain. This CDR3 has 15 amino acids. In germline, CDR1 is SGHVS, CDR2 FNYEAQ. V was shortened by 0 bases and J by 1 base, with 9 bases between the two germline ends. This chain's CDR3 is CASSLAASSNTEAFF. The CDR3 region has the DNA TGTGCCAGCAGCTTAGCGGCCAGTTCGAACACTGAAGCTTTCTTT.

This clonotype turned up a few times. The chain has TRBV6-5 and TRBJ1-1; D is possibly TRBD1 (6 bases). Per the germline V gene, CDR1 is MNHEY and CDR2 is SVGAGI. The CDR3 contains 13 residues. Between the trimmed V and J ends, which lost 0 bases and 7 bases, there was a span of 9 bases. CDR3 loop: CASSYSRGNEAFF. CDR3 coding DNA: TGTGCCAGCAGTTACTCGAGGGGGAATGAAGCTTTCTTT.

This clonotype was found a few times. V gene TRBV12-3 or TRBV12-4 combines with J gene TRBJ2-7; TRBD2 might be the D (5 bases). The CDR3 spans 15 residues. Trimming took 6 bases from V and 0 from J, leaving 15 bases between them. CDR3 protein: CASSTERSRSYEQYF. Written as DNA, the CDR3 is TGTGCCAGCAGCACTGAGCGGAGCCGCTCCTACGAGCAGTACTTC.

V and J are TRBV6-6 and TRBJ2-5; 10 nucleotides line up with TRBD2. Germline V CDR1 and CDR2: MNHNY, SVGAGI (reference sequence). Trimming took 3 bases from V and 2 from J; bases not matched to a gene: 9. The CDR3 runs to 17 residues. Here the CDR3 reads CASSYWPSGGHQETQYF. DNA of the CDR3: TGTGCCAGCAGTTATTGGCCTAGCGGGGGCCATCAAGAGACCCAGTACTTC.

The chain employs TRBV2 and TRBJ2-1; no clear D gene. CDR1 is SNHLY and CDR2 is FYNNEI in the germline V gene. The CDR3 length is 17 residues. The V end was cut by 5 bases, the J end by 0 bases, with 17 bases between. CDR3 amino acids: CASSLSWSASSYNEQFF. For the CDR3, the DNA is TGTGCCAGCAGTCTTTCTTGGAGCGCAAGCTCCTACAATGAGCAGTTCTTC. Full variable domain (remainder filled in from reference TRBV2 and TRBJ2-1): EPEVTQTPSHQVTQMGQEVILRCVPISNHLYFYWYRQILGQKVEFLVSFYNNEISEKSEIFDDQFSVERPDGSNFTLKIRSTKLEDSAMYFCASSLSWSASSYNEQFFGPGTRLTVL.

This chain links TRBV5-5 with TRBJ2-1, with 14 bases identical to TRBD2. V was pared by 3 bases and J by 10 bases, with 6 bases of the junction left unmatched. The CDR3 consists of 15 residues. CDR1 is SGHKS, CDR2 YYEKEE, per germline (reference sequence). CDR3 in amino acids: CASSWPGLAGGEQFF. For the CDR3, the DNA is TGTGCCAGCAGCTGGCCAGGACTAGCGGGGGGCGAGCAGTTCTTC. Complete variable domain (other parts from reference TRBV5-5 and TRBJ2-1): DAGVTQSPTHLIKTRGQQVTLRCSPISGHKSVSWYQQVLGQGPQFIFQYYEKEERGRGNFPDRFSARQFPNYSSELNVNALLLGDSALYLCASSWPGLAGGEQFFGPGTRLTVL.

This clonotype was observed once. This sequence joins TRBV7-3 and TRBJ1-3; no clear D gene. The CDR3 has 12 amino acids. The germline CDR1 and CDR2 sequences are SGHTA and FQGTGA. The germline V and J ends were trimmed by 10 bases and 0 bases, with 7 bases remaining between them. Here the CDR3 DNA reads TGTGCCAACCTGGCCTCTGGAAACACCATATATTTT. Protein sequence: CANLASGNTIYF.

The chain recombines TRBV6-6 with TRBJ2-6, with D unclear. V lost 6 bases to trimming and J lost 0 bases, with 9 bases between them. Germline CDR1 is MNHNY and CDR2 is SVGAGI (reference sequence). The CDR3 length is 15 residues. The DNA of the CDR3 is TGTGCCAGCAGACTCCGAGACTCTGGGGCCAACGTCCTGACTTTC. Amino acid sequence: CASRLRDSGANVLTF.

V is TRBV6-5 and J is TRBJ1-5; weak D call: TRBD1 (5 bases). With 5 bases removed from V and 6 bases from J, the gap between germline ends came to 14 bases. There are 14 residues in the CDR3. Germline values: CDR1 MNHEY, CDR2 SVGAGI. CDR3 residues: CASSPRGFFQPQHF. CDR3 DNA sequence: TGTGCCAGCAGTCCTCGGGGCTTTTTTCAGCCCCAGCATTTT.

This clonotype was seen many times. The chain recombines TRBV7-8 with TRBJ2-1; possibly TRBD1 or TRBD2 for D (6 bases each). The V gene lost 5 bases and the J gene lost 9 bases, with 20 bases spanning the gap. The CDR3 length is 15 residues. Germline CDR1 SGHVS, CDR2 FQNEAQ. CDR3 DNA: TGTGCCAGCAGCGCATCCCAGGGGAGGTTTGGTGAGCAGTTCTTC. It yields the protein CASSASQGRFGEQFF.